This entry features one T cell receptor (beta chain) sequence. The antigen is not known. The data belong to a study of T cell responses to AZD1222 COVID-19 vaccine. Study-wide findings and caveats: Unmutated variant regions are reportedly targeted by nearly half of spike-specific TCRs. Researchers took repertoire samples only after the peak T cell response had come.

The CDR3 spans 14 residues. The germline V gene has CDR1 MNHEY and CDR2 SVGAGI. Between the trimmed V and J ends, which lost 6 bases and 0 bases, there was a span of 9 bases. Clones were read by immunoSEQ multiplex PCR, and TCRdb kept only the in-frame ones, dropping some. The repertoire holds 150,000 to 200,000 clones, with roughly 92% as singletons. The starting material was peripheral blood, obtained on day 0 of AZD1222 vaccination. The sequence derives from an adult in good health. The chain employs TRBV6-5 and TRBJ1-5; D is undetermined. The CDR3 reads CASRIIYSNQPQHF. DNA of the CDR3: TGTGCCAGCAGGATAATCTATAGCAATCAGCCCCAGCATTTT.